The clone carrying this T cell receptor beta chain was found a few times. The data were obtained in a study of control samples from healthy donors and cancer patients. Germline CDR1 reads SGDLS; CDR2 reads YYNGEE. The CDR3 contains 17 residues. V gave up 0 bases and J gave up 1 base; unmatched junction bases: 8. Assay used: immunoSEQ multiplex PCR; TCRdb lists only in-frame clones, some missing. The data hold around 99,000 clones, with more than 85% observed a single time. Sequencing was performed on blood. The J gene is TRBJ1-1, the V gene TRBV9; 8 bases agree with TRBD1. The TCR sequence derives from a woman aged 45-60 years in good health. The CDR3 nucleotides are TGTGCCAGCAGCGTAGATCCTGACAGGGGATGGAACACTGAAGCTTTCTTT. Its translation is CASSVDPDRGWNTEAFF.